This T cell receptor (beta chain) was observed in a study of T cell clonotyping in hematopoietic cell transplantation (dated by TCRdb to the early 2020s). About the study as a whole: Recipient samples taken before transplant were collected after cytoreduction. A total of under 150 blood samples were collected in the study from 35 consecutive transplant recipients and their related donors. Recruitment of patients ran from 2015 to early 2017, and follow-up continued until late 2020 or until death.

With the immunoSEQ assay, which is a bias-controlled multiplex PCR relying on V- and J-specific primers, TCR beta CDR3 regions were amplified from genomic DNA. A second PCR step added a proprietary barcode and Illumina adapter sequences to the CDR3 amplicons. An Illumina MiSeq instrument was used to sequence the CDR3 libraries. On the study's bioinformatics: Export and quality control were performed with immunoSEQ Analyzer 3.0, and downstream analyses were performed with R Bioconductor and Immunarch. Repertoire metrics were calculated using only productive rearrangements within the normalized downsampled data set. In the normalized cohort, a clonotype counted as pathologically expanded if the clonotype was larger than 5 templates. The Inverse Simpson Index served as the measure of repertoire diversity. The non-normalized data set was used for CMV-specificity analyses so that all clonotypes could be captured. TCRdb re-hosts the immuneACCESS table, in-frame sequences only. Its copies lack some clones; in the studies checked, an unresolved V gene accounts for under half of them, and the cause for the rest is not known. That table is the source of V, J and clone size, and D and trimming were worked out from the DNA. The sample profile shows around 15,000 clones; 93% of them were found once. In total, the top ten clones hold about 2% of the sample.

As to this clone: This receptor's antigen is unknown. Per-nucleotide qualities are absent, and no much larger clonotype sits a single base away.

Sample time point, as interpreted from the label and publication: recipient sample about 28 days before transplant, after cytoreduction. Blood samples were obtained from recipients approximately 28 days before transplant and at days 30, 100 and 180 after transplant. Nuclei Lysis Solution was used to extract genomic DNA from fresh or cryopreserved unfractionated peripheral blood mononuclear cells. Points the paper makes about the study in general: A decrease in recipient TCR diversity was observed after transplant, and a progressive increase in pathologically expanded clonotypes was seen from day 30 to day 180. Overlap with donor repertoires was found for only a small fraction of recipient repertoires, with over 95% found to appear de novo at the given depth. The sample size was limited, and CD4 and CD8 repertoire contributions could not be separated because cells were not sorted. Broader TCR repertoire diversity after transplant was predicted by Inverse Simpson Index values from donors and from recipients before transplant.

Material: peripheral blood mononuclear cells, obtained before stem cell transplant. The receptor was isolated from a man younger than 30 with biphenotypic leukemia. Some clones in this sample may be carry-over from other donors' samples.

The CDR3: CASSRRDGRTETQYF. In nucleotide form, the sequence is TGTGCCAGTAGTAGACGGGACGGGAGAACGGAGACCCAGTACTTC. This chain joins TRBV19 to TRBJ2-5; the best D guess is TRBD2, with 6 bases matching. CDR1 and CDR2 are read off the germline V gene (reference sequence) as LNHDA and SQIVND. Its CDR3 holds 15 amino acids, cysteine through phenylalanine. CDR3 DNA is the only sequence kept; it has 45 bases, read in frame from the first base. Trimming costs V 4 bases and J 5 bases, and their ends lie 17 bases apart.